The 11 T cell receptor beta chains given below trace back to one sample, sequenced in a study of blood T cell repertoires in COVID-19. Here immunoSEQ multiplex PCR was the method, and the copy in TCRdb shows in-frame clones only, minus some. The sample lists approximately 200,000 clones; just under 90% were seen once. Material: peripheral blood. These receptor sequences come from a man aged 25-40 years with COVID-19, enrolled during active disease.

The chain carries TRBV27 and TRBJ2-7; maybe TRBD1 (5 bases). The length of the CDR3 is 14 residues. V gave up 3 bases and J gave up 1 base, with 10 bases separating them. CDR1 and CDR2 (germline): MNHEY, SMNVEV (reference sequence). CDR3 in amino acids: CASSFGQGSYEQYF. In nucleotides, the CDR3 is TGTGCCAGCAGTTTTGGTCAGGGTTCCTACGAGCAGTACTTC.

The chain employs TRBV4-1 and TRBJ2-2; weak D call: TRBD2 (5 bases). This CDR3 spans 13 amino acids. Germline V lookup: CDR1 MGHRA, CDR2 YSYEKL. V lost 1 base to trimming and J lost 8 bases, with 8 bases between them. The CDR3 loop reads CASSQVGEGELFF. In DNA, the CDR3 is TGCGCCAGCAGCCAAGTCGGGGAGGGGGAGCTGTTTTTT.

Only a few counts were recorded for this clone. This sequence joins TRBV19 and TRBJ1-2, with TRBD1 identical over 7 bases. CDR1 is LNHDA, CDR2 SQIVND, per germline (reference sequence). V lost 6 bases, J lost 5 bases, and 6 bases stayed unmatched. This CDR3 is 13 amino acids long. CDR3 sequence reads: CASSPLTGYGYTF. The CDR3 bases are TGTGCCAGTAGCCCATTGACAGGGTATGGCTACACCTTC.

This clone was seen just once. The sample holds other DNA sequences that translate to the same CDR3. The chain's CDR3 is CASSMGQGYEQYF. In DNA form, the CDR3 reads TGTGCCAGTAGTATGGGTCAGGGCTACGAGCAGTACTTC. This chain links TRBV19 with TRBJ2-7; D might be TRBD1 (5 bases). V lost 3 bases and J 3 bases, leaving 9 bases between the germline ends. The CDR3 runs to 13 residues. Germline values: CDR1 LNHDA, CDR2 SQIVND (reference sequence).

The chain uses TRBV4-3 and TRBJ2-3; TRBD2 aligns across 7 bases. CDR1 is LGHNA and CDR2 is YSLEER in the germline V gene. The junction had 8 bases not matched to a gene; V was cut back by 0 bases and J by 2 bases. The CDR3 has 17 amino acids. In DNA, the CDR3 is TGCGCCAGCAGCCAAGATGTGTGGAGGGACTACACAGATACGCAGTATTTT. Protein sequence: CASSQDVWRDYTDTQYF.

The CDR3 sequence is CASSPPTSGGLHEQYF. As DNA, the CDR3 is TGTGCCAGCTCACCACCGACCTCGGGGGGATTGCACGAGCAGTACTTC. This chain connects TRBV18 to TRBJ2-7, with 7 bases matching TRBD2. With V trimmed by 0 bases and J by 5 bases, 10 bases remained unmatched. The CDR3 is 16 amino acids. Germline values: CDR1 KGHSH, CDR2 LQKENI.

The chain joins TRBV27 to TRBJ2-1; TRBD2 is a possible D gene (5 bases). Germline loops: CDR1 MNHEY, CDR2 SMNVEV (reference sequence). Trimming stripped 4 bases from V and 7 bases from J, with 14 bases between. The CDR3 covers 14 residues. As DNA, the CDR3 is TGTGCCAGCAGTTCCCAGGACCGGAGGAATGAGCAGTTCTTC. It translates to CASSSQDRRNEQFF.

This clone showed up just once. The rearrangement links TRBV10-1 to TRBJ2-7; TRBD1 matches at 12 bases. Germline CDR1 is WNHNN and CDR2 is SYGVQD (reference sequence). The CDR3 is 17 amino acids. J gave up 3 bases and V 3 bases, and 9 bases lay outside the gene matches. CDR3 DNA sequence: TGCGCCAGCAGTGAAAGTAGGGACAGGGGGCCCCACTACGAGCAGTACTTC. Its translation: CASSESRDRGPHYEQYF.

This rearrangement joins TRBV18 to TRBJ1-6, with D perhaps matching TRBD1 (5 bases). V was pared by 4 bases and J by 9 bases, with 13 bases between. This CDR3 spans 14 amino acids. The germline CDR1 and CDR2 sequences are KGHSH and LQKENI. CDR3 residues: CASSLDSKRSPLHF. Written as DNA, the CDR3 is TGTGCCAGCTCACTCGACAGTAAGCGTTCACCCCTCCACTTT.

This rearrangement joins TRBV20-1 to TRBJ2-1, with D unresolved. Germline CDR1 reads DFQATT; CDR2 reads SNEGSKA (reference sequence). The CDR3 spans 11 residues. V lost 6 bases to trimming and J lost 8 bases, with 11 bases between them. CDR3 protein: CSAPGPDEQFF. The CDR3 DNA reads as TGCAGTGCCCCTGGTCCGGATGAGCAGTTCTTC.

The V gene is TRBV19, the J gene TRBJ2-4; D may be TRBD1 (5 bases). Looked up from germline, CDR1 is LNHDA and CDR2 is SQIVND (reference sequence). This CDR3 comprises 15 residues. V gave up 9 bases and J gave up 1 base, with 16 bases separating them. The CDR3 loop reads CASRDINGAKNIQYF. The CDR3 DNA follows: TGTGCCAGCAGGGATATCAACGGGGCCAAAAACATTCAGTACTTC.